This TCR beta chain was identified during a study of blood T cell repertoires in COVID-19. Turning to the study itself: Sample material is recorded as cDNA or gDNA derived from T cells, B-cell-depleted T cells, or PBMCs.

The germline V and J ends were trimmed by 4 bases and 0 bases, with 12 bases remaining between them. This CDR3 is built from 15 residues. Germline assignment: CDR1 KGHSY and CDR2 FQNENV. The age range of participants was 18 to 89 years, with residence in under 25 US areas. Categorization into cohorts depended on clinical history that participants reported. TCRdb keeps only in-frame clones here, not all; method: immunoSEQ multiplex PCR. The sample holds about 190,000 clones, 70% to 85% seen once. The sequence came from a woman in her twenties or thirties who had recovered from COVID-19. The V and J genes are TRBV16 and TRBJ1-2; tentative D call: TRBD1 (6 bases). The material sequenced was PBMCs or T cells enriched from blood (not recorded which). This CDR3 is CASSPRDTANYGYTF. In DNA form, the CDR3 reads TGTGCCAGCAGCCCCCGGGACACAGCTAACTATGGCTACACCTTC.